This paragraph reports one TCR beta chain. Its antigen is unidentified. The TRB libraries of cDNA were built by UMI-labeled 5' RACE. TCRdb reprocessed the 5' RACE reads and keeps a single row for each CDR3 protein, giving no DNA. This repertoire includes around 150,000 distinct CDR3 sequences. CDR3 size: 15 residues. CDR1 and CDR2 (germline): SGHRS, YFSETQ. The sample comes from a study of CXCR3-negative and CXCR3-positive naive CD8 T cells. Whole-study findings and limits: A higher hydrophobicity marked the TRB CDR3s of CXCR3-positive naive cells versus CXCR3-negative naive cells.

The chain links TRBV5-1 to TRBJ2-5; TCRdb names TRBD2, which stays unverified in the absence of DNA. The TCR originated in a human donor in good health. Some clones in this sample may be carry-over from other donors' samples. Material for sequencing was naive CXCR3+ CD8+ T cells from blood. Stated subset: CD45RO-CCR7+CD27+CD95- naive CD8+ T cells expressing CXCR3 (TNR3+). CDR3 residues: CASSPLGGREETQYF.